This T cell receptor (beta chain) was obtained from a study of T cell responses to AZD1222 COVID-19 vaccine. Study-wide points: Spike-wide coverage was observed for vaccine-associated CD4 TCRs, with dominant responses at 160-218 and 743-854. Sampling that yielded the repertoires occurred only after the peak T cell response. Clonal diversity may have been underestimated in mostly white British donors.

V gave up 5 bases and J gave up 8 bases, with 18 bases separating them. This CDR3 has 14 residues. Germline V CDR1 and CDR2: SGHVS, FQNEAQ. The repertoire was sequenced with immunoSEQ multiplex PCR; TCRdb's copy has only in-frame clones and lacks some. This table has about 260,000 clones, approximately 93% appearing once. Note on this clone: Its specificity is not known.

Sample: peripheral blood, taken on day 0 of AZD1222 vaccination. The clonotype was recovered from an adult in good health. The genes are TRBV7-8 and TRBJ1-1; D is unclear. CDR3 loop: CASSPRRTPGEAFF. Here the CDR3 DNA reads TGTGCCAGCAGCCCCCGCCGTACACCGGGGGAAGCTTTCTTT.